Detailed here is one T cell receptor beta chain. TCRdb reprocessed the RT-PCR reads with MiXCR, giving one entry per CDR3 protein. The table records around 700,000 distinct CDR3 sequences, 14% of them present only once. This CDR3 has 15 amino acids. V shed 5 bases, J shed 1 base, and the junction held 6 bases outside the gene matches. The sequencing input was memory CD4+ T cells from blood. This sequence joins TRBV12-3 or TRBV12-4 and TRBJ2-5, with TRBD2 identical over 8 bases. This TCR was sampled from a female donor in good health, serving as a healthy control. This CDR3 is CASSPRGGAQETQYF. The CDR3 region has the DNA TGTGCCAGCAGTCCCCGGGGGGGGGCCCAAGAGACCCAGTACTTC.